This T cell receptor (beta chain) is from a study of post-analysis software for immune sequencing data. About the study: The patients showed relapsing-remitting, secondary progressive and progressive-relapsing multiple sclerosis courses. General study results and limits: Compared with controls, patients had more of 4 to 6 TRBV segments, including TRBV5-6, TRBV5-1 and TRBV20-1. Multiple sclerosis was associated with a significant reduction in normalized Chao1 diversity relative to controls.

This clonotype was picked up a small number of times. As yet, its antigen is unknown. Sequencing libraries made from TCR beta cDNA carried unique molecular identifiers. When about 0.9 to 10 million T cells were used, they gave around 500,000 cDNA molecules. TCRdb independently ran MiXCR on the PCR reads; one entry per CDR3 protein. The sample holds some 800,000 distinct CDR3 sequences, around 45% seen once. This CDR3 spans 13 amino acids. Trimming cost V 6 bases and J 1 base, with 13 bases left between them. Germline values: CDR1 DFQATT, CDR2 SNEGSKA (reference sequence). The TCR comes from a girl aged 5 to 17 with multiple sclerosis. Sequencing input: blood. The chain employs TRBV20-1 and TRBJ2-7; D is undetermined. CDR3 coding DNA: TGCAGTGCCTTTAATATGGGGTCCTACGAGCAGTACTTC. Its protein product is CSAFNMGSYEQYF.